These 25 T cell receptor beta chains were sequenced from one sample in a study of cytomegalovirus exposure and HLA in healthy donors. PCR was performed using 60 Vbeta and 13 Jbeta primers. Clones were read by immunoSEQ multiplex PCR, and TCRdb kept only the in-frame ones, dropping some. The table shows approximately 170,000 clones, with roughly 77% occurring only once. The sequencing sample was made of PBMCs. Receptors originate from a man aged 25 to 45 in good health and CMV-seropositive.

This clone appeared a few times. This rearrangement joins TRBV4-2 to TRBJ1-1; possibly TRBD1 for D (6 bases). V lost 4 bases and J 7 bases, leaving 19 bases between the germline ends. The CDR3 covers 15 residues. The germline V gene encodes CDR1 LGHNA and CDR2 YNFKEQ. The CDR3 sequence is CASSPTLAGEGEAFF. The CDR3 DNA reads TGTGCCAGCAGCCCAACGCTTGCAGGGGAAGGTGAAGCTTTCTTT.

This sequence joins TRBV2 and TRBJ1-1; D possibly corresponds to TRBD1 (6 bases). The germline CDR1 and CDR2 sequences are SNHLY and FYNNEI. Trimming shortened V by 3 bases and J by 0 bases, and 11 bases separated the two germline ends. CDR3 size: 15 residues. The CDR3 region is CASSDQGPMNTEAFF. The CDR3 region has the DNA TGTGCCAGCAGTGACCAGGGGCCGATGAACACTGAAGCTTTCTTT.

This chain connects TRBV9 to TRBJ2-2; possible D gene TRBD2, 5 bases. Germline-derived CDR1 and CDR2 are SGDLS and YYNGEE. The CDR3 consists of 14 residues. Trimming removed 0 bases from V and 6 bases from J, with 9 bases in between. The CDR3 protein is CASSVALRAGELFF. The CDR3 bases are TGTGCCAGCAGCGTAGCTTTGAGGGCCGGGGAGCTGTTTTTT. The whole variable domain, filled in from reference TRBV9 and TRBJ2-2, reads DSGVTQTPKHLITATGQRVTLRCSPRSGDLSVYWYQQSLDQGLQFLIQYYNGEERAKGNILERFSAQQFPDLHSELNLSSLELGDSALYFCASSVALRAGELFFGEGSRLTVL.

The genes are TRBV7-3 and TRBJ2-7, with 7 bases identical to TRBD1. V lost 5 bases to trimming and J lost 7 bases; unmatched junction nucleotides: 11. This CDR3 is 14 amino acids long. Per germline, CDR1 SGHTA and CDR2 FQGTGA. This CDR3 reads CASSPGGPLGEQYF. The CDR3 coding sequence is TGTGCCAGCAGCCCAGGGGGACCCCTGGGGGAGCAGTACTTC.

V usage is TRBV6-5 and J usage is TRBJ2-7; the match to TRBD1 covers 7 bases. Per the germline V gene, CDR1 is MNHEY and CDR2 is SVGAGI. With V trimmed by 2 bases and J by 2 bases, 3 bases remained unmatched. The CDR3 runs 14 residues. The CDR3 DNA sequence: TGTGCCAGCAGTTACCGACAGGGACCCTACGAGCAGTACTTC. Translation gives CASSYRQGPYEQYF.

This clone was counted a single time. This chain uses TRBV9 with TRBJ1-5; D gene ambiguous. The CDR3 is 15 residues long. Trimming removed 6 bases from V and 2 bases from J, with 15 bases in between. The germline gives CDR1 SGDLS, CDR2 YYNGEE. CDR3 sequence: CASNTDGQGNQPQHF. CDR3 DNA sequence: TGTGCCAGCAACACAGATGGTCAGGGCAATCAGCCCCAGCATTTT.

This sequence joins TRBV30 and TRBJ1-2; D not certain. Germline assignment: CDR1 GTSNPN and CDR2 SVGIG (reference sequence). The CDR3 runs to 15 residues. V lost 0 bases, J lost 4 bases, and 15 bases lay in between. The CDR3 protein is CAWSVQIRQVYGYTF. CDR3 coding DNA: TGTGCCTGGAGTGTACAAATACGGCAGGTCTATGGCTACACCTTC.

The rearrangement links TRBV7-3 to TRBJ2-1; TRBD2 aligns across 9 bases. The CDR3 totals 14 residues. The J segment lost 5 bases and the V segment lost 4 bases, leaving 3 bases of the junction unmatched. CDR1 SGHTA and CDR2 FQGTGA come from the germline V gene. The CDR3 loop is CASSSGTSHNEQFF. The CDR3 coding sequence is TGTGCCAGCAGCTCCGGGACTAGCCACAATGAGCAGTTCTTC.

The DNA of the CDR3 is TGTGCCAGCAGCTTAGGTTCGGGACAGGGTAGAGATGAGCAGTTCTTC. It yields the protein CASSLGSGQGRDEQFF. The chain links TRBV7-9 to TRBJ2-1; 9 bases align to TRBD1. The CDR3 length is 16 residues. The J segment lost 8 bases and the V segment lost 1 base, leaving 9 bases of the junction unmatched. From germline, CDR1 is SEHNR and CDR2 FQNEAQ (reference sequence).

V is TRBV6-5 and J is TRBJ2-7, with 8 positions matching TRBD2. Per the germline V gene, CDR1 is MNHEY and CDR2 is SVGAGI. After removal of 6 bases from V and 3 bases from J, the junction contained 4 bases not matched to a gene. The CDR3 spans 13 residues. Here the CDR3 reads CASSFSGGYEQYF. In DNA, the CDR3 is TGTGCCAGCAGCTTCAGCGGGGGCTACGAGCAGTACTTC.

This clone was counted a few times. The chain recombines TRBV10-3 with TRBJ2-2, with no clear D. This CDR3 is built from 16 residues. V was shortened by 3 bases and J by 1 base, with 12 bases between the two germline ends. Germline assignment: CDR1 ENHRY and CDR2 SYGVKD. The CDR3 sequence: CAISDSDPKNTGELFF. CDR3 bases: TGTGCCATCAGTGACAGCGATCCTAAGAACACCGGGGAGCTGTTTTTT.

The gene calls are TRBV13 and TRBJ2-1, with 10 bases that match TRBD2. Trimming cost V 5 bases and J 7 bases; bases outside gene matches: 8. The CDR3 totals 15 residues. Germline V lookup: CDR1 PRHDT, CDR2 FYEKMQ (reference sequence). The CDR3 loop reads CASSLQRGGQNEQFF. In DNA form, the CDR3 reads TGTGCCAGCAGCCTCCAGCGGGGGGGCCAGAATGAGCAGTTCTTC. Filled out from reference TRBV13 and TRBJ2-1, the complete variable domain reads AAGVIQSPRHLIKEKRETATLKCYPIPRHDTVYWYQQGPGQDPQFLISFYEKMQSDKGSIPDRFSAQQFSDYHSELNMSSLELGDSALYFCASSLQRGGQNEQFFGPGTRLTVL.

This clone has more than one count but fewer than ten. The chain employs TRBV13 and TRBJ1-6, with D perhaps TRBD1 (5 bases). There are 15 residues in the CDR3. Germline CDR1 is PRHDT and CDR2 is FYEKMQ (reference sequence). The ends were cut back, 5 bases at V and 4 bases at J, with 12 bases in the middle. CDR3 sequence: CASSPAPGYNSPLHF. The DNA of the CDR3 is TGTGCCAGCAGCCCAGCCCCAGGGTATAATTCACCCCTCCACTTT.

This clone has a handful of counts. The CDR3 region is CASSLVPLLAGGYNEQFF. The CDR3 nucleotides are TGTGCCAGCAGCTTAGTTCCCTTGCTAGCGGGGGGCTACAATGAGCAGTTCTTC. The chain uses TRBV7-9 and TRBJ2-1; 11 nucleotides agree with TRBD2. V was pared by 1 base and J by 3 bases, with 8 bases of the junction left unmatched. Germline V lookup: CDR1 SEHNR, CDR2 FQNEAQ (reference sequence). This CDR3 region has 18 residues. Drawing the rest from reference TRBV7-9 and TRBJ2-1, the complete variable domain is DTGVSQNPRHKITKRGQNVTFRCDPISEHNRLYWYRQTLGQGPEFLTYFQNEAQLEKSRLLSDRFSAERPKGSFSTLEIQRTEQGDSAMYLCASSLVPLLAGGYNEQFFGPGTRLTVL.

The chain uses TRBV7-8 and TRBJ2-1; 9 bases line up with TRBD1. Looked up from germline, CDR1 is SGHVS and CDR2 is FQNEAQ. After removal of 1 base from V and 1 base from J, the junction contained 8 bases not matched to a gene. CDR3 size: 18 residues. The CDR3 loop is CASSLESVGTGSYNEQFF. The CDR3 coding sequence is TGTGCCAGCAGCTTAGAGTCGGTGGGGACAGGGTCCTACAATGAGCAGTTCTTC.

This clone was detected a few times. The chain employs TRBV18 and TRBJ1-1; TRBD1 matches 9 bases. CDR1 and CDR2 (germline): KGHSH, LQKENI. This CDR3 contains 18 residues. With 0 bases clipped from V and 2 bases from J, the junction kept 10 bases outside the gene matches. The CDR3 DNA follows: TGTGCCAGCTCACCACCACTTAACCGGGACAGGGCCAACACTGAAGCTTTCTTT. It encodes CASSPPLNRDRANTEAFF.

The chain is built from TRBV6-6 and TRBJ1-1; no clear D. Germline CDR1 reads MNHNY; CDR2 reads SVGAGI (reference sequence). V lost 6 bases to trimming and J lost 1 base, with 3 bases between them. This CDR3 is built from 11 residues. DNA for the CDR3: TGTGCCAGCAGCCGGAACACTGAAGCTTTCTTT. Translating it yields CASSRNTEAFF.

The chain is built from TRBV18 and TRBJ1-3, with 7 bases identical to TRBD1. V shed 8 bases, J shed 4 bases, and the junction held 11 bases outside the gene matches. This CDR3 spans 15 amino acids. Germline lookup yields CDR1 KGHSH and CDR2 LQKENI. The CDR3 loop reads CASTPDRVAGNTIYF. The CDR3 DNA is TGTGCCAGCACGCCCGACAGGGTTGCCGGAAACACCATATATTTT.

This clone was recorded only once. The chain couples TRBV28 to TRBJ2-1; unclear D gene. The CDR3 contains 12 residues. Per germline, CDR1 MDHEN and CDR2 SYDVKM. V was shortened by 10 bases and J by 6 bases, with 13 bases between the two germline ends. CDR3 DNA: TGTGCCATCATAGCCCCCTCCAATGAGCAGTTCTTC. Encoded protein: CAIIAPSNEQFF.

This clone has a single count. V usage is TRBV5-1 and J usage is TRBJ1-4; 9 nucleotides align to TRBD1. Trimming removed 7 bases from V and 6 bases from J; junction bases left unmatched: 7. There are 14 residues in the CDR3. CDR1 SGHRS and CDR2 YFSETQ come from the germline V gene. The CDR3 nucleotides are TGCGCCAGCTCTAAGACAGGGGGGGATGAAAAACTGTTTTTT. Translating it yields CASSKTGGDEKLFF.

The V call is TRBV6-5, the J call TRBJ2-7; possible D gene TRBD1, 5 bases. Germline CDR1 reads MNHEY; CDR2 reads SVGAGI. V lost 6 bases and J lost 2, with 11 bases in between. This CDR3 is 13 amino acids long. CDR3 sequence: CASRAGYPYEQYF. The CDR3 bases are TGTGCCAGCAGGGCAGGGTATCCCTACGAGCAGTACTTC.

The chain couples TRBV19 to TRBJ2-6; D remains ambiguous. Trimming pared 4 bases from V and 0 bases from J, leaving 7 bases between. This CDR3 is 15 amino acids long. Germline CDR1 and CDR2: LNHDA and SQIVND (reference sequence). This chain's CDR3 is CASSKQHSGANVLTF. CDR3 sequence (DNA): TGTGCCAGTAGTAAACAGCACTCTGGGGCCAACGTCCTGACTTTC. The full variable domain, completed using reference TRBV19 and TRBJ2-6, is DGGITQSPKYLFRKEGQNVTLSCEQNLNHDAMYWYRQDPGQGLRLIYYSQIVNDFQKGDIAEGYSVSREKKESFPLTVTSAQKNPTAFYLCASSKQHSGANVLTFGAGSRLTVL.

V and J are TRBV27 and TRBJ2-1; perhaps TRBD2 as D (5 bases). Deletions cut 2 bases from V and 4 bases from J, with 12 bases between. Germline lookup yields CDR1 MNHEY and CDR2 SMNVEV (reference sequence). This CDR3 spans 15 amino acids. The CDR3 is CASSLRLAEYNEQFF. The CDR3 DNA is TGTGCCAGCAGTTTAAGGCTAGCTGAGTACAATGAGCAGTTCTTC.

The chain uses TRBV30 and TRBJ1-1, with 7 bases matching TRBD1. The CDR3 consists of 13 residues. Germline V gives CDR1 GTSNPN, CDR2 SVGIG (reference sequence). V was clipped by 3 bases and J by 5 bases; unmatched bases: 6. The CDR3 nucleotides read TGTGCCTGGAGGAGGCAGGGGGTTACTGAAGCTTTCTTT. Residues: CAWRRQGVTEAFF.

The CDR3 DNA sequence: TGTGCCAGCAGCTTAGCGGGCCGGAACACCGGGGAGCTGTTTTTT. Translation: CASSLAGRNTGELFF. The V gene is TRBV7-2, the J gene TRBJ2-2; D is ambiguous. Trimming removed 0 bases at V and 1 base at J, with 6 bases between. Looked up from germline, CDR1 is SGHTA and CDR2 is FQGNSA. The CDR3 length is 15 residues.